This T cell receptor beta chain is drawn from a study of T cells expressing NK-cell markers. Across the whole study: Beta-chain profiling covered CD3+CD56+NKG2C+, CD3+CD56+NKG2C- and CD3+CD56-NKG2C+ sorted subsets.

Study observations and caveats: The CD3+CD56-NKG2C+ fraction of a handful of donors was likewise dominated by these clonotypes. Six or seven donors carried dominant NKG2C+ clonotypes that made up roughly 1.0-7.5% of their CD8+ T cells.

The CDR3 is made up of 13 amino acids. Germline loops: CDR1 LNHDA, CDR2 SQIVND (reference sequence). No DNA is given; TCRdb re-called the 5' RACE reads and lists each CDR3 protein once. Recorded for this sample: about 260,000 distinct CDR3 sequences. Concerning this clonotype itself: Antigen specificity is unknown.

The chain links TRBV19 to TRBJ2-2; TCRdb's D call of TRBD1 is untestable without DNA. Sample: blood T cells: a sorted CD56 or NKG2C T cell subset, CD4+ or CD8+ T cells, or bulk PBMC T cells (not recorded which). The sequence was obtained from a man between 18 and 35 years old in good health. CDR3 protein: CASYQRGTGELFF.